These 11 T cell receptor beta chains originate from one sample sequenced in a study of identical twins. TCRdb re-called the 5' RACE reads with MiXCR, one entry per CDR3 protein. The sample contains just under 550,000 distinct CDR3 sequences, approximately 14% of which appear only once. The data were also submitted as part of a second study, on yellow fever vaccine responses in identical twins.

Sequenced sample: CD4+ T cells sorted from blood. These receptors all come from a woman younger than 30 in good health.

This chain links TRBV5-5 with TRBJ2-1; TRBD1 matches 9 bases. V shed 0 bases, J shed 7 bases, and the junction held 11 bases outside the gene matches. This CDR3 spans 17 amino acids. Germline CDR1 is SGHKS and CDR2 is YYEKEE (reference sequence). The CDR3 DNA is TGTGCCAGCAGCTTGGGCCCGGGACAGGGCTTGGGGAATGAGCAGTTCTTC. It yields the protein CASSLGPGQGLGNEQFF.

A few counts support this clonotype. The chain joins TRBV24-1 to TRBJ2-1; TRBD2 matches at 9 bases. The V gene's germline CDR1 is KGHDR and CDR2 SFDVKD. The CDR3 has 16 amino acids. After removal of 4 bases from V and 4 bases from J, the junction contained 7 bases not matched to a gene. CDR3: CATSEHGLASYNEQFF. CDR3 in DNA: TGTGCCACCAGTGAGCACGGACTAGCGTCGTACAATGAGCAGTTCTTC.

As DNA, the CDR3 is TGCAGTGCTTCACTAGCGGGGGTCTCCTACGAGCAGTACGTC. It yields the protein CSASLAGVSYEQYV. The chain joins TRBV20-1 to TRBJ2-7; 11 positions match TRBD2. Germline CDR1 is DFQATT and CDR2 is SNEGSKA (reference sequence). V was clipped by 5 bases and J by 0 bases; unmatched bases: 3. The CDR3 totals 14 residues.

The V call is TRBV11-3, the J call TRBJ2-1; 7 bases match TRBD2. Germline V gene sequence: CDR1 SGHNT, CDR2 YENEEA. V lost 8 bases to trimming and J lost 7 bases; unmatched junction nucleotides: 14. There are 15 residues in the CDR3. Here the CDR3 DNA reads TGTGCCAGCGGGCGGCTAGCGGCCTCGTTGAATGAGCAGTTCTTC. It translates to CASGRLAASLNEQFF.

This clonotype was seen a few times. This chain connects TRBV12-3 or TRBV12-4 to TRBJ1-2; no clear D gene. There are 13 residues in the CDR3. V dropped 3 bases and J dropped 4 bases, with 9 bases sitting between them. In DNA form, the CDR3 reads TGTGCCAGCAGTTTGTTCGCAGGCTATGGCTACACCTTC. Translated, it gives CASSLFAGYGYTF.

The V gene is TRBV2, the J gene TRBJ2-2; D unclear. Trimming shortened V by 1 base and J by 6 bases, and 12 bases separated the two germline ends. The V gene's germline CDR1 is SNHLY and CDR2 FYNNEI. The CDR3 totals 15 residues. CDR3 nucleotides: TGTGCCAGCAGTGAAGTTGGGGTTGGGGCCGGGGAGCTGTTTTTT. This translates into CASSEVGVGAGELFF.

The V gene is TRBV20-1, the J gene TRBJ2-2; D possibly corresponds to TRBD1 (6 bases). CDR1 and CDR2 (germline): DFQATT, SNEGSKA (reference sequence). Between the trimmed V and J ends, which lost 6 bases and 0 bases, there was a span of 11 bases. The CDR3 consists of 14 residues. The CDR3 region has the DNA TGCAGTGCGGTACAGGGCGCGAACACCGGGGAGCTGTTTTTT. Its protein product is CSAVQGANTGELFF.

This clonotype was seen more than once but under ten times. The J gene is TRBJ1-1, the V gene TRBV5-1; no clear D. V was clipped by 3 bases and J by 13 bases, with 16 bases between them. Looked up from germline, CDR1 is SGHRS and CDR2 is YFSETQ. The CDR3 is made up of 12 amino acids. The DNA of the CDR3 is TGCGCCAGCAGCTCCTCGGGCGAAACGAGTTTCTTT. It encodes CASSSSGETSFF.

This clonotype was detected many times. The CDR3 loop reads CASSPNTGTYEQYF. The CDR3 DNA reads as TGTGCCAGCAGCCCCAACACAGGAACCTACGAGCAGTACTTC. The chain combines TRBV7-9 with TRBJ2-7; TRBD1 might be the D (5 bases). CDR1 SEHNR and CDR2 FQNEAQ come from the germline V gene (reference sequence). The V gene lost 5 bases and the J gene lost 2 bases, with 13 bases spanning the gap. The length of the CDR3 is 14 residues.

This chain links TRBV18 with TRBJ2-2; D assignment may be TRBD1 or TRBD2 (5 bases each). Germline V CDR1 and CDR2: KGHSH, LQKENI. This CDR3 has 16 amino acids. The V end was cut by 2 bases, the J end by 5 bases, with 15 bases between. CDR3 in amino acids: CASSPTGTVMTGELFF. In DNA, the CDR3 is TGTGCCAGCTCACCAACCGGGACGGTAATGACCGGGGAGCTGTTTTTT.

This clonotype was seen just once. In nucleotides, the CDR3 is TGTGCCACCAGTGATGATCCGGGACTAGGAAGTGGTGAGACCCAGTACTTC. The encoded protein is CATSDDPGLGSGETQYF. The chain is built from TRBV24-1 and TRBJ2-5; 8 nucleotides align to TRBD2. Trimming removed 3 bases from V and 5 bases from J; junction bases left unmatched: 13. This CDR3 has 17 amino acids. CDR1 KGHDR and CDR2 SFDVKD come from the germline V gene.